This entry lists 28 T cell receptor beta chains sequenced from one sample in a study of cytomegalovirus exposure and HLA in healthy donors. This PCR relied on a set of 60 Vbeta primers and 13 Jbeta primers. Clones were sequenced by immunoSEQ multiplex PCR, and TCRdb holds only the in-frame ones, with some missing. The sample lists about 55,000 clones; about 82% were seen once. Material for sequencing was PBMCs. The receptors shown here come from a young man in good health and CMV-seronegative.

The chain has TRBV21-1 and TRBJ1-5; TRBD1 is the table's D call and was not checked against the DNA. TRBV21-1 is a pseudogene locus. This CDR3 has 14 amino acids. This CDR3 reads CASRDRDSNQPQHF. The CDR3 nucleotides are TGTGCCAGCAGGGACAGGGATAGCAATCAGCCCCAGCATTTT.

The chain is built from TRBV6-6 and TRBJ2-7; 10 positions match TRBD1. Unmatched junction bases numbered 3, after V lost 5 bases and J lost 2 bases. Looked up from germline, CDR1 is MNHNY and CDR2 is SVGAGI (reference sequence). The CDR3 runs 14 residues. In DNA, the CDR3 is TGTGCCAGCAGTCAGGGACAGGGGACCTACGAGCAGTACTTC. Residues: CASSQGQGTYEQYF.

This clone came up a few times. This chain's CDR3 is CAISEMESSGSSEQYF. CDR3 DNA: TGTGCCATCAGTGAGATGGAGAGTAGCGGGAGTTCCGAGCAGTACTTC. The chain links TRBV10-3 to TRBJ2-7, with 9 bases identical to TRBD2. V dropped 2 bases and J dropped 6; count of bases not matched to a gene: 11. CDR3 length equals 16 residues. Germline-derived CDR1 and CDR2 are ENHRY and SYGVKD.

The chain employs TRBV18 and TRBJ1-2; D gene unclear. CDR3 length equals 13 residues. V lost 2 bases to trimming and J lost 5 bases, with 9 bases between them. Germline CDR1 reads KGHSH; CDR2 reads LQKENI. CDR3 loop: CASSPTTVYGYTF. In DNA form, the CDR3 reads TGTGCCAGCTCACCAACCACAGTATATGGCTACACCTTC.

The V call is TRBV7-9, the J call TRBJ1-5; TRBD1 aligns across 9 bases. Germline CDR1 and CDR2: SEHNR and FQNEAQ (reference sequence). V shed 5 bases and J 4 bases; nucleotides not matched to a gene: 3. This CDR3 is 14 amino acids long. CDR3 in amino acids: CASSVQGANQPQHF. The CDR3 DNA follows: TGTGCCAGCAGCGTACAGGGGGCTAATCAGCCCCAGCATTTT.

This clone came up once. The chain combines TRBV5-4 with TRBJ1-2, with 8 bases aligning to TRBD1. J lost 7 bases, V lost 2 bases, and 4 bases had no gene match. The CDR3 is 13 amino acids. Germline loops: CDR1 SGHNT, CDR2 YYREEE (reference sequence). CDR3 amino acids: CASSFGQGAGYTF. In DNA form, the CDR3 reads TGTGCCAGCAGCTTCGGACAGGGTGCTGGCTACACCTTC. Together with reference TRBV5-4 and TRBJ1-2, the CDR3 gives the full variable domain: ETGVTQSPTHLIKTRGQQVTLRCSSQSGHNTVSWYQQALGQGPQFIFQYYREEENGRGNFPPRFSGLQFPNYSSELNVNALELDDSALYLCASSFGQGAGYTFGSGTRLTVV.

Concerning this clone: This same CDR3 is encoded by further DNA sequences in the sample. The chain has TRBV18 and TRBJ2-5; a possible D gene is TRBD2 (6 bases). Germline loops: CDR1 KGHSH, CDR2 LQKENI. Between the trimmed V and J ends, which lost 0 bases and 2 bases, there was a span of 7 bases. The CDR3 runs 14 residues. CDR3 region: CASSPPEGQETQYF. In DNA form, the CDR3 reads TGTGCCAGCTCACCACCGGAGGGTCAAGAGACCCAGTACTTC.

The chain is built from TRBV19 and TRBJ2-2; D is uncertain. Trimming left V 1 base short and J 3 bases short, with 9 bases between. The CDR3 contains 15 residues. Germline lookup yields CDR1 LNHDA and CDR2 SQIVND (reference sequence). DNA for the CDR3: TGTGCCAGTAGTATAGGTGGCAGATACACCGGGGAGCTGTTTTTT. Amino acid sequence: CASSIGGRYTGELFF.

This chain links TRBV19 with TRBJ1-2; weak D call: TRBD1 (6 bases). The V end lost 3 bases, the J end lost 8 bases, and 19 bases lay between the germline ends. Germline CDR1 is LNHDA and CDR2 is SQIVND (reference sequence). The CDR3 sequence is 15 residues long. The CDR3 is CASSMRGGKGEGYTF. The DNA of the CDR3 is TGTGCCAGTAGTATGCGCGGGGGCAAGGGTGAAGGCTACACCTTC.

J is TRBJ2-7 and V is TRBV11-3; tentative D call: TRBD1 (6 bases). This CDR3 spans 13 amino acids. In germline, CDR1 is SGHNT, CDR2 YENEEA. Trimming took 1 base from V and 5 from J, leaving 9 bases between them. CDR3 nucleotides: TGTGCCAGCAGCTTAGGGACAGTCCACGAGCAGTACTTC. It codes for CASSLGTVHEQYF.

V and J are TRBV5-1 and TRBJ2-1, with 8 bases matching TRBD2. Per germline, CDR1 SGHRS and CDR2 YFSETQ. The CDR3 is 12 residues long. V lost 7 bases to trimming and J lost 9 bases; unmatched junction nucleotides: 6. The CDR3 DNA reads as TGCGCCAGCGGGGCGGGAGGAGGTGAGCAGTTCTTC. Its protein is CASGAGGGEQFF.

This chain connects TRBV27 to TRBJ2-7; tentative D call: TRBD1 (5 bases). Trimming stripped 8 bases from V and 3 bases from J, with 14 bases between. Germline CDR1 is MNHEY and CDR2 is SMNVEV (reference sequence). The length of the CDR3 is 13 residues. In nucleotides, the CDR3 is TGTGCCAGCGCTTCTGACAGATACTACGAGCAGTACTTC. Its translation: CASASDRYYEQYF.

This clone was observed a few times. The chain employs TRBV4-3 and TRBJ2-7, with a possible D match to TRBD2 (5 bases). The CDR3 contains 15 residues. Germline V gives CDR1 LGHNA, CDR2 YSLEER. Trimming took off 1 base at V and 4 bases at J, with 14 bases between the two ends. The CDR3 sequence: CASSQVLDYRYEQYF. CDR3 nucleotide sequence: TGCGCCAGCAGCCAAGTCCTTGACTATCGTTACGAGCAGTACTTC.

The chain couples TRBV30 to TRBJ1-4; 8 positions agree with TRBD1. The CDR3 length is 13 residues. Germline V gene data show CDR1 as GTSNPN and CDR2 as SVGIG (reference sequence). Trimming at V came to 7 bases and at J to 7 bases, leaving 8 bases not matched to a gene. CDR3 loop: CAFGKTGVEKLFF. The CDR3 coding sequence is TGTGCCTTCGGAAAGACAGGGGTTGAAAAACTGTTTTTT. Based on the CDR3 plus reference TRBV30 and TRBJ1-4, the full variable domain is SQTIHQWPATLVQPVGSPLSLECTVEGTSNPNLYWYRQAAGRGLQLLFYSVGIGQISSEVPQNLSASRPQDRQFILSSKKLLLSDSGFYLCAFGKTGVEKLFFGSGTQLSVL.

The chain carries TRBV5-1 and TRBJ2-3; 12 nucleotides align to TRBD2. Germline loops: CDR1 SGHRS, CDR2 YFSETQ. J lost 2 bases, V lost 0 bases, and 4 bases had no gene match. The CDR3 spans 17 residues. The CDR3 is CASSLGLAGATTDTQYF. CDR3 sequence (DNA): TGCGCCAGCAGCTTGGGACTAGCGGGGGCTACCACAGATACGCAGTATTTT.

The gene calls are TRBV11-2 and TRBJ2-2; 9 bases map to TRBD1. The V gene end was trimmed by 5 bases and the J gene end by 6 bases; junction bases not matched to a gene: 16. CDR1 SGHAT and CDR2 FQNNGV come from the germline V gene. This CDR3 has 18 residues. The CDR3 nucleotides are TGTGCCAGCAGCCAAACATACCGAACAGGGGGCCATTCCGGGGAGCTGTTTTTT. It encodes CASSQTYRTGGHSGELFF.

The chain is built from TRBV6-5 and TRBJ2-7; a possible D gene is TRBD1 (5 bases). The V gene lost 10 bases and the J gene lost 2 bases, with 21 bases spanning the gap. The germline gives CDR1 MNHEY, CDR2 SVGAGI. There are 15 residues in the CDR3. The CDR3, as DNA: TGTGCCAACAGCCCGGTGATAAGGGGCCCCTACGAGCAGTACTTC. This encodes CANSPVIRGPYEQYF.

The chain combines TRBV6-5 with TRBJ1-6, with 11 bases aligning to TRBD1. CDR3 length: 13 residues. CDR1 is MNHEY and CDR2 is SVGAGI in the germline V gene. Germline trimming cut 7 bases from V and 11 bases from J; bases unmatched to any gene: 4. The CDR3 DNA sequence: TGTGCCAGCAATAGGGGACAGGGGGCACCCCTCCACTTT. Translation: CASNRGQGAPLHF.

V is TRBV5-6 and J is TRBJ1-5; D may be TRBD1 (6 bases). The CDR3 sequence is 14 residues long. Germline V gene lookup returns CDR1 SGHDT and CDR2 YYEEEE. V dropped 4 bases and J dropped 4 bases, with 12 bases sitting between them. Here the CDR3 DNA reads TGTGCCAGCAGCCTCAAGACAGGTAATCAGCCCCAGCATTTT. This codes for CASSLKTGNQPQHF.

The chain employs TRBV6-1 and TRBJ2-7, with TRBD1 as a possible D gene (5 bases). Germline V gene lookup returns CDR1 MNHNS and CDR2 SASEGT. With 2 bases removed from V and 4 bases from J, the gap between germline ends came to 6 bases. The CDR3 totals 12 residues. The CDR3 loop is CASSETGYEQYF. Written as DNA, the CDR3 is TGTGCCAGCAGTGAAACAGGATACGAGCAGTACTTC.

The chain is built from TRBV10-3 and TRBJ1-2, with D perhaps TRBD1 (5 bases). The CDR3 is 13 residues long. Looked up from germline, CDR1 is ENHRY and CDR2 is SYGVKD. Trimming removed 2 bases from V and 13 bases from J, with 17 bases in between. The CDR3 DNA reads TGTGCCATCAGTGAGAGGGGAAAGGACGTATTCACCTTC. Residues: CAISERGKDVFTF.

The chain uses TRBV7-2 and TRBJ1-4, with D perhaps matching TRBD1 (6 bases). Germline CDR1 and CDR2: SGHTA and FQGNSA. V lost 1 base and J lost 6, with 9 bases in between. The CDR3 runs 14 residues. Here the CDR3 DNA reads TGTGCCAGCAGCTTAGTAGGACAGTATGAAAAACTGTTTTTT. Protein: CASSLVGQYEKLFF.

A few counts support this clone. This chain connects TRBV19 to TRBJ1-3, with D tentatively TRBD1 (5 bases). The CDR3 has 18 residues. V was clipped by 0 bases and J by 3 bases, with 18 bases between them. Germline CDR1 reads LNHDA; CDR2 reads SQIVND (reference sequence). CDR3 loop: CASSIEGPWDLNGNTIYF. The CDR3 bases are TGTGCCAGTAGTATAGAAGGCCCTTGGGACTTAAATGGAAACACCATATATTTT.

This chain connects TRBV5-4 to TRBJ2-6, with D unclear. The length of the CDR3 is 13 residues. Germline CDR1 SGHNT, CDR2 YYREEE (reference sequence). The V and J ends lost 3 bases and 3 bases respectively, with 4 bases between them. The CDR3 here is CASSSGGANVLTF. CDR3 sequence (DNA): TGTGCCAGCAGCTCGGGTGGGGCCAACGTCCTGACTTTC.

There are a few counts of this clone. This sequence joins TRBV27 and TRBJ2-5, with unresolved D. V lost 7 bases to trimming and J lost 5 bases, with 14 bases between them. The CDR3 is made up of 13 amino acids. Germline lookup yields CDR1 MNHEY and CDR2 SMNVEV (reference sequence). CDR3 sequence (DNA): TGTGCCAGCACGAACTCCACCGTGGAGACCCAGTACTTC. Residues: CASTNSTVETQYF.

This clone was picked up one time. The rearrangement links TRBV28 to TRBJ1-2, with 9 bases that match TRBD1. V shed 8 bases and J 8 bases; nucleotides not matched to a gene: 12. CDR1 and CDR2 (germline): MDHEN, SYDVKM. The CDR3 extends over 14 amino acids. Here the CDR3 reads CASYTYWDREGYTF. DNA for the CDR3: TGTGCCAGCTACACGTATTGGGACAGGGAGGGCTACACCTTC.

This chain joins TRBV6-5 and TRBJ2-1; D is possibly TRBD1 (5 bases). The CDR3 is 16 amino acids. The germline V gene encodes CDR1 MNHEY and CDR2 SVGAGI. V gave up 2 bases and J gave up 9 bases, with 20 bases separating them. Here the CDR3 DNA reads TGTGCCAGCAGTTACAGGGGTGAGATTGAATTTGTTGAGCAGTTCTTC. Amino acids: CASSYRGEIEFVEQFF.

The chain combines TRBV5-6 with TRBJ2-2, with 8 nucleotides matching TRBD1. Germline CDR1 is SGHDT and CDR2 is YYEEEE. CDR3 length equals 18 residues. With V trimmed by 1 base and J by 1 base, 9 bases remained unmatched. Written as DNA, the CDR3 is TGTGCCAGCAGCTTGTATGGACTGGGACAGGTGAACACCGGGGAGCTGTTTTTT. This translates into CASSLYGLGQVNTGELFF.